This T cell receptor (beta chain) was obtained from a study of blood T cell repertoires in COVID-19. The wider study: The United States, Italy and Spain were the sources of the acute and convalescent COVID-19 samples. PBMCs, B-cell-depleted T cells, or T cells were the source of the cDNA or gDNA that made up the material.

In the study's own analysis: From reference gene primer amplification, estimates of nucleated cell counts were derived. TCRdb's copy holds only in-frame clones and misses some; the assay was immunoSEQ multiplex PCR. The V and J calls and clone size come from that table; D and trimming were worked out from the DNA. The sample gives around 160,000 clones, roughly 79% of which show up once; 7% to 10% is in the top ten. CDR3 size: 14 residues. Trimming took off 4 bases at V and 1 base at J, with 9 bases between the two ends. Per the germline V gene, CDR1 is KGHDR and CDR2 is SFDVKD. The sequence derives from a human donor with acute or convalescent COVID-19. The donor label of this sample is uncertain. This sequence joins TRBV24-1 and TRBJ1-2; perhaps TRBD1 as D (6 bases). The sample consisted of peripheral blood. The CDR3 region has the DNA TGTGCCACCAGTGAACGGACAGTTAACTATGGCTACACCTTC. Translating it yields CATSERTVNYGYTF.